One sample yielded the 27 T cell receptor beta chains listed below, sequenced in a study of blood T cell repertoires in COVID-19. Profiled with immunoSEQ multiplex PCR; TCRdb holds only in-frame clones, not every one. The sample consists of some 190,000 clones, around 80% of them appearing once. The sequenced material came from PBMCs or T cells enriched from blood (not recorded which). Source of these receptors: a man aged 55 to 70 who had been exposed to COVID-19.

The rearrangement uses TRBV29-1 and TRBJ2-7; D gene uncertain. This CDR3 has 15 residues. Per the germline V gene, CDR1 is SQVTM and CDR2 is ANQGSEA. V shed 0 bases and J shed 2 bases, with 14 bases lying between them. The CDR3 here is CSVEELGQTTYEQYF. The CDR3 bases are TGCAGCGTTGAAGAATTGGGCCAGACCACCTACGAGCAGTACTTC.

The gene calls are TRBV5-6 and TRBJ2-7; TRBD1 matches 9 bases. Trimming removed 4 bases from V and 5 bases from J; junction bases left unmatched: 7. The CDR3 is 14 amino acids. Germline V CDR1 and CDR2: SGHDT, YYEEEE. The CDR3 here is CASSDGTGRNEQYF. The CDR3 nucleotides are TGTGCCAGCAGCGACGGGACAGGGAGAAACGAGCAGTACTTC. The whole variable domain, remainder taken from reference TRBV5-6 and TRBJ2-7, is DAGVTQSPTHLIKTRGQQVTLRCSPKSGHDTVSWYQQALGQGPQFIFQYYEEEERQRGNFPDRFSGHQFPNYSSELNVNALLLGDSALYLCASSDGTGRNEQYFGPGTRLTVT.

This chain joins TRBV19 and TRBJ1-1; D remains ambiguous. Trimming removed 11 bases from V and 4 bases from J, with 20 bases in between. The CDR3 consists of 14 residues. The germline V gene has CDR1 LNHDA and CDR2 SQIVND (reference sequence). The CDR3 DNA is TGTGCCCGACCCCCAGCCCCTCGGGGCACTGAAGCTTTCTTT. It codes for CARPPAPRGTEAFF.

The CDR3 loop reads CASSFRPGGFGSEQYF. The DNA of the CDR3 is TGTGCCAGCAGTTTCCGCCCGGGGGGGTTCGGGAGCGAGCAGTACTTC. V gene TRBV28 combines with J gene TRBJ2-7, with 8 nucleotides matching TRBD2. The ends lost 3 bases at V and 6 bases at J; junction bases unmatched: 13. Per germline, CDR1 MDHEN and CDR2 SYDVKM. The CDR3 has 16 residues.

This clone appeared a few times. The chain recombines TRBV6-5 with TRBJ2-6; D perhaps matches TRBD1 (5 bases). The CDR3 loop spans 15 amino acids. Germline assignment: CDR1 MNHEY and CDR2 SVGAGI. V lost 6 bases and J 0 bases, leaving 9 bases between the germline ends. CDR3 bases: TGTGCCAGCAGGCTTAGGGGCTCTGGGGCCAACGTCCTGACTTTC. Residues: CASRLRGSGANVLTF.

V is TRBV10-3 and J is TRBJ1-1, with 9 bases identical to TRBD1. CDR3 size: 14 residues. The germline V gene encodes CDR1 ENHRY and CDR2 SYGVKD. V shed 4 bases, J shed 3 bases, and the junction held 3 bases outside the gene matches. DNA of the CDR3: TGTGCCATCAGTGTAACAGGGGGCGACACTGAAGCTTTCTTT. Translation: CAISVTGGDTEAFF.

V is TRBV28 and J is TRBJ1-5; D unclear. CDR1 and CDR2 from the germline V gene are MDHEN and SYDVKM. V was shortened by 3 bases and J by 6 bases, with 6 bases between the two germline ends. This CDR3 is built from 12 residues. CDR3 nucleotide sequence: TGTGCCAGCAGTTTTCCTTTTCAGCCCCAGCATTTT. Translating gives CASSFPFQPQHF.

The V call is TRBV24-1, the J call TRBJ2-3, with 9 bases aligning to TRBD2. Trimming at V came to 5 bases and at J to 10 bases, leaving 12 bases not matched to a gene. Germline V CDR1 and CDR2: KGHDR, SFDVKD. The length of the CDR3 is 15 residues. CDR3 in amino acids: CATSADSGSAGAQYF. CDR3 nucleotides: TGTGCCACCAGTGCGGATAGCGGGAGTGCCGGGGCGCAGTATTTT.

The rearrangement joins TRBV6-5 to TRBJ2-7; no definite D call. Germline V gene sequence: CDR1 MNHEY, CDR2 SVGAGI. The ends were cut back, 8 bases at V and 0 bases at J, with 8 bases in the middle. The CDR3 spans 12 residues. The CDR3 DNA is TGTGCCAGCGGCCATTCCTCCTACGAGCAGTACTTC. It is translated as CASGHSSYEQYF.

This chain uses TRBV7-9 with TRBJ1-5; D remains ambiguous. This CDR3 is built from 17 residues. The germline CDR1 and CDR2 sequences are SEHNR and FQNEAQ (reference sequence). Trimming pared 5 bases from V and 0 bases from J, leaving 17 bases between. CDR3 residues: CASSPSRADYSNQPQHF. The CDR3, as DNA: TGTGCCAGCAGCCCCAGTAGGGCCGACTATAGCAATCAGCCCCAGCATTTT.

The rearrangement links TRBV7-9 to TRBJ2-7; 9 positions match TRBD1. The CDR3 extends over 14 amino acids. Germline CDR1 reads SEHNR; CDR2 reads FQNEAQ (reference sequence). The V and J ends lost 5 bases and 3 bases, in that order; junction bases with no gene match: 5. DNA of the CDR3: TGTGCCAGCAGCCCCACAGGGGGCCGCTACGAGCAGTACTTC. It specifies CASSPTGGRYEQYF.

The chain combines TRBV5-5 with TRBJ1-1; 8 nucleotides match TRBD1. The germline gives CDR1 SGHKS, CDR2 YYEKEE (reference sequence). After removal of 3 bases from V and 3 bases from J, the junction contained 1 base not matched to a gene. The CDR3 runs 13 residues. The DNA for the CDR3 is TGTGCCAGCAGCTGGGGACAGGACACTGAAGCTTTCTTT. Amino acid sequence: CASSWGQDTEAFF.

CDR3 nucleotide sequence: TGTGCCAGCAGCTGGGACAGGGGAAGCACAGATACGCAGTATTTT. This translates into CASSWDRGSTDTQYF. This rearrangement joins TRBV11-3 to TRBJ2-3, with 10 bases lining up with TRBD1. The length of the CDR3 is 15 residues. Germline V gene lookup returns CDR1 SGHNT and CDR2 YENEEA. V shed 4 bases, J shed 0 bases, and the junction held 1 base outside the gene matches.

This clone is a singleton in its sample. The rearrangement links TRBV19 to TRBJ2-1; tentative D call: TRBD2 (6 bases). Germline loops: CDR1 LNHDA, CDR2 SQIVND (reference sequence). The CDR3 totals 15 residues. Trimming removed 8 bases from V and 6 bases from J, with 20 bases in between. The CDR3 sequence is CASLSILGSLNEQFF. The CDR3 region has the DNA TGTGCCAGTTTGTCCATTCTCGGGAGCCTCAATGAGCAGTTCTTC. Full variable domain (remainder filled in from reference TRBV19 and TRBJ2-1): DGGITQSPKYLFRKEGQNVTLSCEQNLNHDAMYWYRQDPGQGLRLIYYSQIVNDFQKGDIAEGYSVSREKKESFPLTVTSAQKNPTAFYLCASLSILGSLNEQFFGPGTRLTVL.

V and J are TRBV5-6 and TRBJ1-3; possible D gene TRBD1, 5 bases. The CDR3 extends over 15 amino acids. V lost 0 bases and J 3 bases, leaving 10 bases between the germline ends. Germline CDR1 reads SGHDT; CDR2 reads YYEEEE. DNA of the CDR3: TGTGCCAGCAGCTTGGGGTCAGGGTATGGAAACACCATATATTTT. The encoded protein is CASSLGSGYGNTIYF.

This clone was observed a handful of times. This rearrangement joins TRBV12-5 to TRBJ1-5, with 9 bases aligning to TRBD1. CDR3 length: 16 residues. Germline CDR1 reads LGHNT; CDR2 reads FRNRAP. Trimming cost V 0 bases and J 2 bases; bases outside gene matches: 2. The DNA for the CDR3 is TGTGCTAGTGGTTTGGTACGGACAGGGGGCAATCAGCCCCAGCATTTT. Translating gives CASGLVRTGGNQPQHF.

The chain employs TRBV5-1 and TRBJ2-1; D call uncertain. The V end lost 1 base, the J end lost 3 bases, and 11 bases lay between the germline ends. This CDR3 region has 15 residues. Looked up from germline, CDR1 is SGHRS and CDR2 is YFSETQ. The CDR3 region is CASSLQLNSYNEQFF. CDR3 bases: TGCGCCAGCAGCTTGCAACTGAATAGCTACAATGAGCAGTTCTTC.

CDR3 sequence (DNA): TGTGCCAGCAGTTGGGGACAGGGGATCGAGCCCCAGCATTTT. Its translation: CASSWGQGIEPQHF. The chain has TRBV25-1 and TRBJ1-5; the match to TRBD1 covers 10 bases. CDR1 and CDR2 (germline): MGHDK, SYGVNS. This CDR3 contains 14 residues. Unmatched junction bases numbered 6, after V lost 5 bases and J lost 8 bases.

J is TRBJ2-1 and V is TRBV11-3, with TRBD2 as a possible D gene (5 bases). Trimming left V 3 bases short and J 0 bases short, with 9 bases between. From germline, CDR1 is SGHNT and CDR2 YENEEA. The length of the CDR3 is 15 residues. The CDR3 protein is CASSFAGSSYNEQFF. For the CDR3, the DNA is TGTGCCAGCAGCTTCGCGGGTTCCTCCTACAATGAGCAGTTCTTC.

CDR3 residues: CASSSGRAKAFF. The CDR3 nucleotides are TGTGCCAGCAGCTCGGGGAGGGCAAAAGCTTTCTTT. The chain couples TRBV7-9 to TRBJ1-1, with D uncertain. V lost 4 bases and J lost 9, with 12 bases in between. CDR1 SEHNR and CDR2 FQNEAQ come from the germline V gene (reference sequence). The CDR3 spans 12 residues.

V gene TRBV19 combines with J gene TRBJ1-4; TRBD1 matches at 8 bases. This CDR3 region has 14 residues. Germline-derived CDR1 and CDR2 are LNHDA and SQIVND (reference sequence). J lost 8 bases, V lost 5 bases, and 7 bases had no gene match. The CDR3 DNA reads as TGTGCCAGTAGTTTCGGACAGGGCAAGGAAAAACTGTTTTTT. Its translation is CASSFGQGKEKLFF.

This chain joins TRBV11-2 and TRBJ1-1; D is perhaps TRBD1 (5 bases). V lost 5 bases to trimming and J lost 4 bases, with 14 bases between them. The CDR3 loop spans 14 amino acids. CDR1 and CDR2 (germline): SGHAT, FQNNGV. CDR3 in amino acids: CASSLRRGTTEAFF. DNA of the CDR3: TGTGCCAGCAGCCTCAGGCGGGGGACCACTGAAGCTTTCTTT.

This chain uses TRBV7-9 with TRBJ2-1, with 9 positions matching TRBD2. Germline V gene sequence: CDR1 SEHNR, CDR2 FQNEAQ (reference sequence). The CDR3 totals 15 residues. The V and J ends lost 1 base and 10 bases, in that order; junction bases with no gene match: 8. CDR3: CASSLEGSGSREQFF. The CDR3 DNA is TGTGCCAGCAGCTTAGAAGGTAGCGGGAGTCGGGAGCAGTTCTTC.

The chain has TRBV6-5 and TRBJ2-7; TRBD1 matches at 7 bases. The CDR3 has 14 amino acids. V lost 6 bases, J lost 3 bases, and 8 bases stayed unmatched. The germline V gene encodes CDR1 MNHEY and CDR2 SVGAGI. In nucleotides, the CDR3 is TGTGCCAGCAGCCCCTCGGACAGGCTCTACGAGCAGTACTTC. Its protein is CASSPSDRLYEQYF.

As DNA, the CDR3 is TGTGCCAGCAGCTTAGCGAACAGGATCTACGAGCAGTACTTC. It is translated as CASSLANRIYEQYF. The J gene is TRBJ2-7, the V gene TRBV7-2; possibly TRBD1 for D (5 bases). V lost 0 bases, J lost 3 bases, and 9 bases lay in between. Germline V gene lookup returns CDR1 SGHTA and CDR2 FQGNSA. This CDR3 is built from 14 residues. Complete variable domain (other parts from reference TRBV7-2 and TRBJ2-7): GAGVSQSPSNKVTEKGKDVELRCDPISGHTALYWYRQSLGQGLEFLIYFQGNSAPDKSGLPSDRFSAERTGGSVSTLTIQRTQQEDSAVYLCASSLANRIYEQYFGPGTRLTVT.

The genes are TRBV19 and TRBJ2-5; D is ambiguous. The germline V gene has CDR1 LNHDA and CDR2 SQIVND (reference sequence). CDR3 length equals 12 residues. V lost 5 bases, J lost 5 bases, and 9 bases lay in between. The CDR3 DNA sequence: TGTGCCAGTAGTGGTAGAGCCGAGACCCAGTACTTC. Protein product: CASSGRAETQYF.

This chain links TRBV28 with TRBJ1-4, with 8 bases aligning to TRBD1. The germline gives CDR1 MDHEN, CDR2 SYDVKM. The CDR3 spans 15 residues. The V and J ends lost 4 bases and 5 bases, in that order; junction bases with no gene match: 6. The CDR3 sequence is CASSSGQGMNEKLFF. CDR3 bases: TGTGCCAGCAGTTCCGGACAGGGCATGAATGAAAAACTGTTTTTT.